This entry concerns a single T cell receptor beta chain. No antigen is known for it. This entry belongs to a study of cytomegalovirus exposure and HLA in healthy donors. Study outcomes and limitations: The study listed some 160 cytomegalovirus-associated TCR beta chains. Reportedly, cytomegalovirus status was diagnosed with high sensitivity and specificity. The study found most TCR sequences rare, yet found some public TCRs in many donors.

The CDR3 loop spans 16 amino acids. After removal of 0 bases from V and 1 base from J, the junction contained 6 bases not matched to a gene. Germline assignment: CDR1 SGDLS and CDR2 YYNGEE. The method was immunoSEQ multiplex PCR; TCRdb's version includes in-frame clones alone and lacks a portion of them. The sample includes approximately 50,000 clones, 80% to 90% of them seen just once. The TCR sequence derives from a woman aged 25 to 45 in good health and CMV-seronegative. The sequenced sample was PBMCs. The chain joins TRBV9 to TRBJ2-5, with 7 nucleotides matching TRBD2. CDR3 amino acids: CASSVEASGLQETQYF. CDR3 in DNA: TGTGCCAGCAGCGTAGAGGCTAGCGGCCTCCAAGAGACCCAGTACTTC. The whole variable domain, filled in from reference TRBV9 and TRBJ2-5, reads DSGVTQTPKHLITATGQRVTLRCSPRSGDLSVYWYQQSLDQGLQFLIQYYNGEERAKGNILERFSAQQFPDLHSELNLSSLELGDSALYFCASSVEASGLQETQYFGPGTRLLVL.